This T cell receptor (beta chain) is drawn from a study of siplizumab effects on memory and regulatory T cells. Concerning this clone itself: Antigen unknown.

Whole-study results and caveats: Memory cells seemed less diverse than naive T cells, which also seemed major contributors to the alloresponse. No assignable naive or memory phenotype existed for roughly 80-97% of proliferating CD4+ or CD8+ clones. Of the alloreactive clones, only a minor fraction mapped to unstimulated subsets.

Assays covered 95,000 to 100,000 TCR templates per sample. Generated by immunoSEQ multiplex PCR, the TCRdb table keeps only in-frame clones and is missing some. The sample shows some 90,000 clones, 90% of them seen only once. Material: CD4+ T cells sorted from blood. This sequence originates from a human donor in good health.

Here the CDR3 reads CASSLASAGGLYEQYF. In DNA, the CDR3 is TGTGCCAGCAGCTTAGCATCGGCAGGGGGTCTGTACGAGCAGTACTTC. This chain joins TRBV7-2 and TRBJ2-5; TRBD1 aligns across 7 bases. The J call may be incorrect, as the DNA end agrees better with TRBJ2-7. The CDR3 length is 16 residues. From germline, CDR1 is SGHTA and CDR2 FQGNSA.